The rows below give T cell receptor beta chains drawn from one sample of a study of CD8+ T cells in alopecia areata. Only in-frame clones appear in the TCRdb table, and some are missing; sequencing was by immunoSEQ multiplex PCR. This repertoire shows about 19,000 clones, 50% to 60% found once; its top ten account for over 7%. The material was skin, obtained at week 4, from a patient treated with tofacitinib. The receptors stem from a human donor with alopecia areata. Each CDR3 is given with its conserved first and last residue. Fields, in order: CDR3 length, D gene, J gene, clone size, V gene, CDR3 protein, CDR3 DNA. The D gene is left open where the match is weak. Some rows have no size entry. The others give once, few or many, or a class for an expanded clone.

15 - TRBJ2-3 few TRBV29-1 CSVWLYESRTDTQYF TGCAGCGTGTGGCTTTATGAAAGTCGCACAGATACGCAGTATTTT
13 TRBD1 TRBJ2-2 - TRBV29-1 CSVVGTGAGELFF TGCAGCGTAGTAGGGACAGGTGCCGGGGAGCTGTTTTTT
13 - TRBJ1-2 - TRBV7-9 CASSSARATGYTF TGTGCCAGCAGCTCAGCCCGTGCTACTGGCTACACCTTC
15 - TRBJ2-6 - TRBV5-1 CASSPDSSGANVLTF TGCGCCAGCAGCCCAGACTCTAGCGGGGCCAACGTCCTGACTTTC
14 - TRBJ1-2 - TRBV21-1 CASSTLGGGYGYTF TGTGCCAGCAGCACCCTCGGGGGGGGCTATGGCTACACCTTC
14 - TRBJ2-7 - TRBV5-1 CASSLVDLAYEQYF TGCGCCAGCAGCTTGGTAGACTTAGCCTACGAGCAGTACTTC
18 - TRBJ2-6 - TRBV4-2 CASSQVMRGSSGANVLTF TGTGCCAGCAGCCAAGTTATGAGGGGCAGCTCTGGGGCCAACGTCCTGACTTTC
15 - TRBJ2-2 few TRBV7-2 CASSPSGRNTGELFF TGTGCCAGCAGCCCCTCAGGGCGGAACACCGGGGAGCTGTTTTTT
15 - TRBJ2-1 medium-sized TRBV27 CASSLGLALGEEQFF TGTGCCAGCAGTTTGGGGCTAGCCCTAGGAGAAGAGCAGTTCTTC
14 - TRBJ1-1 - TRBV23-1 CASSHHPEGTEAFF TGCGCCAGCAGTCACCACCCGGAGGGCACTGAAGCTTTCTTT
17 TRBD1 TRBJ1-4 few TRBV6-1 CASREGGLRRTNEKLFF TGTGCCAGCCGTGAAGGGGGCCTCCGGCGCACTAATGAAAAACTGTTTTTT
16 TRBD1 TRBJ1-5 - TRBV28 CASRFRPTGTNQPQHF TGTGCCAGCAGATTTAGACCGACAGGGACTAATCAGCCCCAGCATTTT
14 - TRBJ1-4 - TRBV7-8 CASSLERGGVKLFF TGTGCCAGCAGCTTAGAGAGGGGGGGAGTAAAACTGTTTTTT
13 TRBD1 TRBJ2-1 few TRBV11-2 CASSLASGTGAFF TGTGCCAGCAGCTTAGCCTCCGGGACAGGAGCGTTCTTC
14 - TRBJ1-4 - TRBV11-2 CASSLVPNNEKLFF TGTGCCAGCAGCTTAGTGCCAAATAATGAAAAACTGTTTTTT
11 - TRBJ2-5 - TRBV30 CAWSSDETQYF TGTGCCTGGAGTAGCGATGAGACCCAGTACTTC
13 - TRBJ2-3 - TRBV5-4 CASSLPGTDTQYF TGTGCCAGCAGCTTGCCAGGGACAGATACGCAGTATTTT
14 - TRBJ2-3 once TRBV5-1 CASSLAGMSDTQYF TGCGCCAGCAGCTTGGCGGGCATGTCGGATACGCAGTATTTT
13 - TRBJ1-1 - TRBV18 CASSRQGNTEAFF TGTGCCAGCTCGAGGCAGGGTAATACTGAAGCTTTCTTT
14 TRBD1 TRBJ2-2 - TRBV19 CATRQGSNTGELFF TGTGCCACACGACAGGGTTCGAACACCGGGGAGCTGTTTTTT
17 - TRBJ1-2 once TRBV5-6 CASSLLSLGPTGYGYTF TGTGCCAGCAGCTTGTTGTCGCTAGGTCCTACGGGCTATGGCTACACCTTC
18 - TRBJ1-2 - TRBV21-1 CASSKAARRGGGDYGYTF TGTGCCAGCAGCAAAGCGGCCCGAAGGGGGGGAGGGGACTATGGCTACACCTTC
14 - TRBJ1-2 - TRBV11-2 CASSLDEGGYGYTF TGTGCCAGCAGCTTAGATGAAGGGGGCTATGGCTACACCTTC
12 - TRBJ2-7 - TRBV5-4 CASSLIRGEQYF TGTGCCAGCAGCTTGATCAGGGGCGAGCAGTACTTC
14 TRBD1 TRBJ1-2 few TRBV5-4 CASLRDRGSYGYTF TGTGCCAGCCTCCGGGACAGGGGTTCCTATGGCTACACCTTC
12 - TRBJ2-3 - TRBV28 CASSLDYRGQYF TGTGCCAGCAGTTTAGACTACCGGGGGCAGTATTTT
15 - TRBJ2-3 - TRBV7-8 CASSLTRQHTDTQYF TGTGCCAGCAGCTTAACCCGGCAGCACACAGATACGCAGTATTTT
17 TRBD1 TRBJ2-3 - TRBV9 CASTPFGGTGGTDTQYF TGTGCCAGCACCCCCTTTGGGGGGACAGGGGGCACAGATACGCAGTATTTT
15 TRBD1 TRBJ2-5 - TRBV7-4 CASSRSTGGQETQYF TGTGCCAGCAGCCGAAGTACAGGGGGACAAGAGACCCAGTACTTC
19 - TRBJ1-4 - TRBV4-3 CASSQGIRWRSPSNEKLFF TGCGCCAGCAGCCAAGGGATTAGGTGGCGGAGCCCCTCTAATGAAAAACTGTTTTTT
13 - TRBJ1-5 few TRBV27 CASSSLSNQPQHF TGTGCCAGCAGTTCCCTAAGCAATCAGCCCCAGCATTTT
16 TRBD1 TRBJ1-4 - TRBV28 CASSLPTGGLNEKLFF TGTGCCAGCAGTTTGCCAACAGGGGGGCTAAATGAAAAACTGTTTTTT
16 - TRBJ1-2 - TRBV5-1 CASSGFSRGSMYGYTF TGCGCCAGCAGCGGCTTCTCGAGGGGAAGTATGTATGGCTACACCTTC
11 - TRBJ1-1 few TRBV20-1 CSVDSNTEAFF TGCAGTGTTGATTCGAACACTGAAGCTTTCTTT
14 - TRBJ1-2 - TRBV7-2 CASSQRSENYGYTF TGCGCCAGCAGCCAAAGGTCGGAGAACTATGGCTACACCTTC
15 TRBD1 TRBJ1-2 - TRBV6-6 CASDREGAGSLGYTF TGTGCCAGCGACCGTGAGGGGGCTGGGTCTCTTGGCTACACCTTC
16 TRBD1 TRBJ2-7 few TRBV7-2 CASSLAAGTAPYEQYF TGTGCCAGCAGCTTAGCGGCCGGGACAGCACCCTACGAGCAGTACTTC
14 - TRBJ2-1 - TRBV11-3 CASSLGSGYNEQFF TGTGCCAGCAGCTTAGGTAGCGGCTACAATGAGCAGTTCTTC
17 TRBD1 TRBJ1-5 - TRBV28 CASNQGDLGYSNQPQHF TGTGCCAGCAACCAGGGGGACTTAGGGTATAGCAATCAGCCCCAGCATTTT
16 TRBD2 TRBJ2-7 - TRBV5-1 CASSLTSGLAGYEQYF TGCGCCAGCAGCTTAACCTCGGGACTAGCGGGCTACGAGCAGTACTTC